This T cell receptor beta chain stems from a study of CXCR3-negative and CXCR3-positive naive CD8 T cells. UMI-tagged TRB cDNA libraries were built via 5' RACE. TCRdb re-called the 5' RACE reads and shows each CDR3 protein once, DNA omitted. The sample table includes 38,000 or so distinct CDR3 sequences. The CDR3 loop spans 12 amino acids. In germline, CDR1 is MNHNS, CDR2 SASEGT. For this clonotype: Its specificity is not known.

Broader study findings: It was found that naive subsets had comparable surface CD5, and TCR strength was inferred from TRB CDR3 properties. Naive subsets were similarly diverse, while memory CD8+ repertoires were much less diverse.

The chain links TRBV6-1 to TRBJ2-5. This clonotype originated in a human donor in good health. Some clones in this sample may be carry-over from other donors' samples. Sequencing was done on a sample of memory CD8+ T cells from blood. The CDR3 region is CASSEIEETQYF.